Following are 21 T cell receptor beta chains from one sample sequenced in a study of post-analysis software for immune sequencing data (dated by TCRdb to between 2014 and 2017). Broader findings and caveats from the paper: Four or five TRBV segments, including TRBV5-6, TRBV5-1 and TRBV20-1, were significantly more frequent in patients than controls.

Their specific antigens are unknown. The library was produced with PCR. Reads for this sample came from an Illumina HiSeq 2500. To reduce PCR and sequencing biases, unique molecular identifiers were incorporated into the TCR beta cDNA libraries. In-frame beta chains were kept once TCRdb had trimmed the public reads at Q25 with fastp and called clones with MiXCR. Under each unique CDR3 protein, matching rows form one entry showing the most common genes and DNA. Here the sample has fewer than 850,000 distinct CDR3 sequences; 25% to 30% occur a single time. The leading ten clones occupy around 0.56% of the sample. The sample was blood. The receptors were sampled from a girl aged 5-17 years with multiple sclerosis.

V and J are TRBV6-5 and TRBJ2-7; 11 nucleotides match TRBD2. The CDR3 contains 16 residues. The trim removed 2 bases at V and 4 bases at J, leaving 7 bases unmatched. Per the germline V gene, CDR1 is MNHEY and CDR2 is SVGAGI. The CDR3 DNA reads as TGTGCCAGCAGTTACCGGAGACTAGCGGGATTTTACGAGCAGTACTTC. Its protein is CASSYRRLAGFYEQYF.

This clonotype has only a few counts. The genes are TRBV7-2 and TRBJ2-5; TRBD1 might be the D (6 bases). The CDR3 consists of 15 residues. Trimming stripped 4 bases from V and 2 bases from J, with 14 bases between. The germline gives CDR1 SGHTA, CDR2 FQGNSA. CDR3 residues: CASSSQGNLQETQYF. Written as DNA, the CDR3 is TGTGCCAGCAGCTCGCAGGGGAACTTACAAGAGACCCAGTACTTC. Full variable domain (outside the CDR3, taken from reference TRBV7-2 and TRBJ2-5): GAGVSQSPSNKVTEKGKDVELRCDPISGHTALYWYRQSLGQGLEFLIYFQGNSAPDKSGLPSDRFSAERTGGSVSTLTIQRTQQEDSAVYLCASSSQGNLQETQYFGPGTRLLVL.

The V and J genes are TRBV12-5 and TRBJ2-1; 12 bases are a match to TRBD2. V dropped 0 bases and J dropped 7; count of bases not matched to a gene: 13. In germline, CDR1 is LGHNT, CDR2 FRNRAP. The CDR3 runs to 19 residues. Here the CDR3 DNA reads TGTGCTAGTGGTTTGGTATCTAGCGGGAGGGCCTCGGTCCCAAATGAGCAGTTCTTC. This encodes CASGLVSSGRASVPNEQFF. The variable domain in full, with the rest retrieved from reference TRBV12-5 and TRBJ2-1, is DARVTQTPRHKVTEMGQEVTMRCQPILGHNTVFWYRQTMMQGLELLAYFRNRAPLDDSGMPKDRFSAEMPDATLATLKIQPSEPRDSAVYFCASGLVSSGRASVPNEQFFGPGTRLTVL.

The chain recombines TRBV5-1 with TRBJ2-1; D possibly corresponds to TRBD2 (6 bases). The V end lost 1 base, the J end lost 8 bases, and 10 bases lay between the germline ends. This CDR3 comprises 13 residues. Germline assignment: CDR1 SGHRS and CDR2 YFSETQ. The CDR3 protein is CASSLYGGDEQFF. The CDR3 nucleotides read TGCGCCAGCAGCTTGTACGGCGGGGATGAGCAGTTCTTC.

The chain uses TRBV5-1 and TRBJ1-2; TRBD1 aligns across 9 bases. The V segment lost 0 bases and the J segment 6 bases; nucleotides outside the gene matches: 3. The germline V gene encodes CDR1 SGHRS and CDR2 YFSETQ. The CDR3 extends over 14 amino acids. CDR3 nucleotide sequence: TGCGCCAGCAGCTTGGATAGGACAGGGGATGGCTACACCTTC. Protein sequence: CASSLDRTGDGYTF.

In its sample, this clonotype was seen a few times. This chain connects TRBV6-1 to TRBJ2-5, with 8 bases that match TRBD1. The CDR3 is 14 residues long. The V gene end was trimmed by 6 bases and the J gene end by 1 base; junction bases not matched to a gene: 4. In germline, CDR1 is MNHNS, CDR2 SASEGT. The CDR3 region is CASSGTGSQETQYF. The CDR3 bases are TGTGCCAGCAGCGGGACAGGCAGCCAAGAGACCCAGTACTTC.

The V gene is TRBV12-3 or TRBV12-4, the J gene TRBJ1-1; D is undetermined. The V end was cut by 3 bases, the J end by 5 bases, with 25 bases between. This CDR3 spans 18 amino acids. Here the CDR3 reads CASSFLFRITPTGTEAFF. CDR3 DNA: TGTGCCAGCAGTTTTCTCTTCCGTATAACTCCAACGGGGACTGAAGCTTTCTTT.

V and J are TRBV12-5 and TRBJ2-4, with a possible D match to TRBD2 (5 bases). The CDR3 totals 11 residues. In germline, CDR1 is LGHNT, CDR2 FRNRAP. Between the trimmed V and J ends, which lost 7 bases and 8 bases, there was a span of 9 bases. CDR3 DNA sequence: TGTGCTAGTGCCAAGGAGGACATTCAGTACTTC. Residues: CASAKEDIQYF.

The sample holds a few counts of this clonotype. The CDR3 DNA reads TGCAGTGCTACCCCCGGGGAGACCCAGTACTTC. Translation: CSATPGETQYF. J is TRBJ2-7 and V is TRBV20-1; no reliable D call. The better agreement between TRBJ2-5 and the DNA end casts doubt on the J call. The CDR3 is made up of 11 amino acids. Germline V gene data show CDR1 as DFQATT and CDR2 as SNEGSKA (reference sequence).

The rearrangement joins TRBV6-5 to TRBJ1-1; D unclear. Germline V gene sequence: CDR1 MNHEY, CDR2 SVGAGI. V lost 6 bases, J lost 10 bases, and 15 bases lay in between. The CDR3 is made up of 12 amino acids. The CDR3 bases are TGTGCCAGCAGCGACGGAGTCGGGCCAGCTTTCTTT. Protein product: CASSDGVGPAFF.

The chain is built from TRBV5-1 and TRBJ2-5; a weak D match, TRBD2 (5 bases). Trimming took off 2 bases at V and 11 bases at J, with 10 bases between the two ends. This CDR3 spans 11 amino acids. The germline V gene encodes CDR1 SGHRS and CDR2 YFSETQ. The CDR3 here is CASSLKAEQYF. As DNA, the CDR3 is TGCGCCAGCAGCTTAAAAGCGGAGCAGTACTTC. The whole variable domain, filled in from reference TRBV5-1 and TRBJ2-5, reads KAGVTQTPRYLIKTRGQQVTLSCSPISGHRSVSWYQQTPGQGLQFLFEYFSETQRNKGNFPGRFSGRQFSNSRSEMNVSTLELGDSALYLCASSLKAEQYFGPGTRLLVL.

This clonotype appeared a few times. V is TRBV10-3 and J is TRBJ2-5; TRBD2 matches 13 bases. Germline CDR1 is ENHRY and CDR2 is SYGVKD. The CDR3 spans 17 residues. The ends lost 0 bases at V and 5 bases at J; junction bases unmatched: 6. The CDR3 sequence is CAISESWTSGSGETQYF. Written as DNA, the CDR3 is TGTGCCATCAGTGAGTCCTGGACTAGCGGGAGCGGGGAGACCCAGTACTTC.

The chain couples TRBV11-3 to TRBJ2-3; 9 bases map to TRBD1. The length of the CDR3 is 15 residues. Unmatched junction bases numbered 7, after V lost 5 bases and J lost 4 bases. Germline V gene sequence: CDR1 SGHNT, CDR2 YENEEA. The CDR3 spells CASSPRTGEADTQYF. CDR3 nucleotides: TGTGCCAGCAGCCCAAGGACAGGGGAGGCAGATACGCAGTATTTT. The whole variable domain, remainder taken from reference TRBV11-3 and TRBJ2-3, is EAGVVQSPRYKIIEKKQPVAFWCNPISGHNTLYWYLQNLGQGPELLIRYENEEAVDDSQLPKDRFSAERLKGVDSTLKIQPAELGDSAVYLCASSPRTGEADTQYFGPGTRLTVL.

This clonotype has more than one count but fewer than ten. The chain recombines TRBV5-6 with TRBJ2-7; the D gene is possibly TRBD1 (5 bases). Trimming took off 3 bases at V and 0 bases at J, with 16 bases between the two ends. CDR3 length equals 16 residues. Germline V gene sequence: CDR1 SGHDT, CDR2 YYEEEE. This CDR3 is CASSWGAGQLSYEQYF. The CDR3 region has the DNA TGTGCCAGCAGCTGGGGTGCAGGACAACTCTCCTACGAGCAGTACTTC.

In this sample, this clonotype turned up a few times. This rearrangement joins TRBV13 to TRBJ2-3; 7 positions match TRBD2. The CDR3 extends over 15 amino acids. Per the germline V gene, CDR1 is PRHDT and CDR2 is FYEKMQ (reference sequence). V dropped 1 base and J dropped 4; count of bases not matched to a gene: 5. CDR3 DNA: TGTGCCAGCAGCTTAGTCACGGGAGGCGCAGATACGCAGTATTTT. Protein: CASSLVTGGADTQYF.

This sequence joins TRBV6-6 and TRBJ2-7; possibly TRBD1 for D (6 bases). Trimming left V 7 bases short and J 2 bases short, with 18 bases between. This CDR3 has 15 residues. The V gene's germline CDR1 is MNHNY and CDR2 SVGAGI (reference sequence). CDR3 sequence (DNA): TGTGCCAGCACCGACCCCAGGGGAGCCCCCTACGAGCAGTACTTC. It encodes CASTDPRGAPYEQYF.

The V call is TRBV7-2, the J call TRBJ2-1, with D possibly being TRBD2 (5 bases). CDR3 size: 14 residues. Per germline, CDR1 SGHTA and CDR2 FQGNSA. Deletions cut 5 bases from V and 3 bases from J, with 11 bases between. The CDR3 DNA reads TGTGCCAGCAGCCGACCGGCGGGCTACAATGAGCAGTTCTTC. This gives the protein CASSRPAGYNEQFF.

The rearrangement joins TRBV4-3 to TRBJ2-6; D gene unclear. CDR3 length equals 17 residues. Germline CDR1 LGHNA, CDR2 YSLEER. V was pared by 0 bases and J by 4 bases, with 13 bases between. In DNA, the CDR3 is TGCGCCAGCAGCCAAGATGGGGATCTGGGAGGGGCCAACGTCCTGACTTTC. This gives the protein CASSQDGDLGGANVLTF.

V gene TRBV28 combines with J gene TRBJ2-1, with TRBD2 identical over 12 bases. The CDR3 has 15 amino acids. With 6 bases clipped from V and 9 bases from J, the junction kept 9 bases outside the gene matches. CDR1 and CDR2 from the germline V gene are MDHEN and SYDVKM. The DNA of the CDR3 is TGTGCCAGCAGCGACCGGACTAGCGGGAACGCTGAGCAGTTCTTC. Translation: CASSDRTSGNAEQFF.

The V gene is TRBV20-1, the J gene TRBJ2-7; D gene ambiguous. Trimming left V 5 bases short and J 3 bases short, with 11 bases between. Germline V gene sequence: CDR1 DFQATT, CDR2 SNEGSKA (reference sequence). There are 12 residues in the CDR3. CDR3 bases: TGCAGTGCTCCGAAACCCCGCTACGAGCAGTACTTC. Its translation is CSAPKPRYEQYF.

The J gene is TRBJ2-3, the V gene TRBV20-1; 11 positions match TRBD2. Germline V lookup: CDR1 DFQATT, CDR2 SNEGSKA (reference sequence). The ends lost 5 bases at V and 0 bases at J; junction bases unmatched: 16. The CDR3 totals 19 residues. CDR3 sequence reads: CSAPSISLAGGTSTDTQYF. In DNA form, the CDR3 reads TGCAGTGCTCCCTCCATTTCGCTAGCGGGGGGCACTAGCACAGATACGCAGTATTTT.